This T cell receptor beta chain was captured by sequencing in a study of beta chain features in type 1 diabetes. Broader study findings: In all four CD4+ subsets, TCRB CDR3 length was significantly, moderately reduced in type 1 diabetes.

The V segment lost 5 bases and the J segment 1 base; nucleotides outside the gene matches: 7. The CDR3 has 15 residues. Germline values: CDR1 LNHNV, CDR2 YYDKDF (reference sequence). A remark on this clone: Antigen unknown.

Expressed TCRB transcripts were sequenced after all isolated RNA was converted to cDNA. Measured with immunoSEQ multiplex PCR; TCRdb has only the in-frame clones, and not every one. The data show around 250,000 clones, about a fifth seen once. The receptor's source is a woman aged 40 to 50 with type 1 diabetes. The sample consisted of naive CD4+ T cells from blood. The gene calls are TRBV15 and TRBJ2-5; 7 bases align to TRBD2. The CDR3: CATSGFREGQETQYF. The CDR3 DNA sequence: TGTGCCACCAGCGGTTTCAGGGAGGGCCAAGAGACCCAGTACTTC.